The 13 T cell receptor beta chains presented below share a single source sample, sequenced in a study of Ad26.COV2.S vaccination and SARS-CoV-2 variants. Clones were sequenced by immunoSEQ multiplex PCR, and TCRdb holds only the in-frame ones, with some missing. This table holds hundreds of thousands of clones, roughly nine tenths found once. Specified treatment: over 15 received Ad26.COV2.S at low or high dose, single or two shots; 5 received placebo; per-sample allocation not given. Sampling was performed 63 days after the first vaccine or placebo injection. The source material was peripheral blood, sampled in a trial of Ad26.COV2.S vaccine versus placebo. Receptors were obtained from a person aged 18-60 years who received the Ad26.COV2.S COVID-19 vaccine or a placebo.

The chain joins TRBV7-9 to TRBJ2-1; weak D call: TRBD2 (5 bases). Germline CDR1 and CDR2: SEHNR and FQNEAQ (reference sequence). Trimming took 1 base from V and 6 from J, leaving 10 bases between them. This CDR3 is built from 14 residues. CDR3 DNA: TGTGCCAGCAGCTTAGGGACTTACCGCAATGAGCAGTTCTTC. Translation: CASSLGTYRNEQFF.

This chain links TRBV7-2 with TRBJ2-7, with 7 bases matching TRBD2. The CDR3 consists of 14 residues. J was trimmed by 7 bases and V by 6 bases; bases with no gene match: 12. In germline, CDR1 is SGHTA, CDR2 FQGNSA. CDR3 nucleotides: TGTGCCAGCAGGGACCTAGCGGCAGGTAGAGAGCAGTACTTC. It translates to CASRDLAAGREQYF.

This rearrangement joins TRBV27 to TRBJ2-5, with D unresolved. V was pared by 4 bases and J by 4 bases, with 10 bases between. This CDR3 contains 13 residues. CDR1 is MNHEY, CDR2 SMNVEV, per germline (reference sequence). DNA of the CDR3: TGTGCCAGCAGTTCCTTGGGTGCAGAGACCCAGTACTTC. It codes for CASSSLGAETQYF.

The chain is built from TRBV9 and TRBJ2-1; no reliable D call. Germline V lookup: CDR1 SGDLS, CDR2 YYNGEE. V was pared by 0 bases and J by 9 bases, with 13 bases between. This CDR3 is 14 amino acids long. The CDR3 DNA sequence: TGTGCCAGCAGCGTAGACAAACCCCCTACTGAGCAGTTCTTC. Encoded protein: CASSVDKPPTEQFF. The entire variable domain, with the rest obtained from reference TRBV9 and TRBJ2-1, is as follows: DSGVTQTPKHLITATGQRVTLRCSPRSGDLSVYWYQQSLDQGLQFLIQYYNGEERAKGNILERFSAQQFPDLHSELNLSSLELGDSALYFCASSVDKPPTEQFFGPGTRLTVL.

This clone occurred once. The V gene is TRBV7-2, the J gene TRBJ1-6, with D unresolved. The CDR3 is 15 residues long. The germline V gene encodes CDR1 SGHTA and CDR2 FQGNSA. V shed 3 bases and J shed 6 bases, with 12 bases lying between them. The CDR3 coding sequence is TGTGCCAGCAGCTTGGACGGCTTATTTAATTCACCCCTCCACTTT. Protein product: CASSLDGLFNSPLHF.

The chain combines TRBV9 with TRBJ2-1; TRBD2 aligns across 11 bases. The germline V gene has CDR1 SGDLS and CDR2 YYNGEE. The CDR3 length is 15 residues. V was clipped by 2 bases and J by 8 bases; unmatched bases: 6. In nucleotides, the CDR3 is TGTGCCAGCAGCGTCCTAGCGGGAGGTTTCGATGAGCAGTTCTTC. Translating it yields CASSVLAGGFDEQFF.

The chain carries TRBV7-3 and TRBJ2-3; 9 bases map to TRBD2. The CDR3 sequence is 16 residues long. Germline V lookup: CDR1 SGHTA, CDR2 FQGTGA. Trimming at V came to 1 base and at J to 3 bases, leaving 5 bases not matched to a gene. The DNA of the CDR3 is TGTGCCAGCAGCTTAATGCGGGGGGGCCTAACAGATACGCAGTATTTT. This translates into CASSLMRGGLTDTQYF.

The CDR3 region has the DNA TGTGCCAGCAGCTTCCTCCAGAGGGGCGCGACTGAAGCTTTCTTT. Its protein product is CASSFLQRGATEAFF. The V call is TRBV7-2, the J call TRBJ1-1; perhaps TRBD1 as D (5 bases). This CDR3 has 15 residues. Germline loops: CDR1 SGHTA, CDR2 FQGNSA. Trimming took off 3 bases at V and 5 bases at J, with 16 bases between the two ends.

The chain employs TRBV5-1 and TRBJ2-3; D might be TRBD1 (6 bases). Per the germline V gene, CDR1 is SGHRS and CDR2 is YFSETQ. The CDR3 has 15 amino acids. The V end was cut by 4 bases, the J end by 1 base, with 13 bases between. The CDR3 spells CASSPGNRGTDTQYF. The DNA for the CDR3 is TGCGCCAGCAGCCCAGGGAACAGGGGCACAGATACGCAGTATTTT.

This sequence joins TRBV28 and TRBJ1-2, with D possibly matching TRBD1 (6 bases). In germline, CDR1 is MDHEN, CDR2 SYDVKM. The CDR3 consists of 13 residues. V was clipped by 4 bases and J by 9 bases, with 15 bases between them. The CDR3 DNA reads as TGTGCCAGCAGTTCACAGGGAGGAAGAAGCTACACCTTC. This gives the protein CASSSQGGRSYTF.

CDR3 sequence reads: CASSRYRTLYGYTF. The CDR3, as DNA: TGTGCCAGCAGCCGCTACAGGACCCTCTATGGCTACACCTTC. The chain links TRBV5-6 to TRBJ1-2; weak D call: TRBD1 (5 bases). Per the germline V gene, CDR1 is SGHDT and CDR2 is YYEEEE. The CDR3 is made up of 14 amino acids. V lost 4 bases to trimming and J lost 4 bases, with 14 bases between them. The full variable domain, in which reference TRBV5-6 and TRBJ1-2 provide the parts outside the CDR3, is DAGVTQSPTHLIKTRGQQVTLRCSPKSGHDTVSWYQQALGQGPQFIFQYYEEEERQRGNFPDRFSGHQFPNYSSELNVNALLLGDSALYLCASSRYRTLYGYTFGSGTRLTVV.

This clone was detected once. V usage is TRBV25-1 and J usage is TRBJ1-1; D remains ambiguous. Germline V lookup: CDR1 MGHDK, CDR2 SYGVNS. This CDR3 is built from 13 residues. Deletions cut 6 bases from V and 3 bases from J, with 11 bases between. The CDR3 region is CASRLDGYTEAFF. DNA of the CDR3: TGTGCCAGCAGATTGGACGGTTACACTGAAGCTTTCTTT.

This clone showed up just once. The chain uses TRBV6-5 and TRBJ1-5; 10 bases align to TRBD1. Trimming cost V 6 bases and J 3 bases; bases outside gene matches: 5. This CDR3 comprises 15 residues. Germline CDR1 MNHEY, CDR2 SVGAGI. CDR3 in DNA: TGTGCCAGCAGAGCGGACAGGGGGACCAATCAGCCCCAGCATTTT. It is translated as CASRADRGTNQPQHF.